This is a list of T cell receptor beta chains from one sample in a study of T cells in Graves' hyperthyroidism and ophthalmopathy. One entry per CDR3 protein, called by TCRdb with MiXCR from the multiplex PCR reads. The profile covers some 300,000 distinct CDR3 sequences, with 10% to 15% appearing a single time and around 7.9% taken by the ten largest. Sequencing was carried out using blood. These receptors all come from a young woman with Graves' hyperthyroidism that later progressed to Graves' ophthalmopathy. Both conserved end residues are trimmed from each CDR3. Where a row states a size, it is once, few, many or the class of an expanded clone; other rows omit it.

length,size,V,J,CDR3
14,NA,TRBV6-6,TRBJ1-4,ASSYSRLEGNEKLF
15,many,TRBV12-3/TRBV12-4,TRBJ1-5,ASSANVQGIRYQPQH
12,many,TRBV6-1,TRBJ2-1,ASSYGDRHNEQF
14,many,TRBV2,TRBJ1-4,ASSEAPGQGNEKLF
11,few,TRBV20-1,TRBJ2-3,SARGTSTDTQY
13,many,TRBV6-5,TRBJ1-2,ASSYSSVTINGYT
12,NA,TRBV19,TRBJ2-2,ASSLGQVAGELF
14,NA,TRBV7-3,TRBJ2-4,ASGFGPGRAKNIQY
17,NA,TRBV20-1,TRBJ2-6,SARSLARQEVSGANVLT
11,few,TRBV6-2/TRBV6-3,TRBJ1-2,ASSYSIGDGYT
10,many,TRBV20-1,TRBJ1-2,SASWGDLGYT
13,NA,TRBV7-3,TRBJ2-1,ASSPTRDRFNEQF
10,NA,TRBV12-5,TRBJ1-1,ASGLGMGTAF
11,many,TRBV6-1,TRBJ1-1,ASTSDGNTEAF
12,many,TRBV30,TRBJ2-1,AWSKMTANNEQF
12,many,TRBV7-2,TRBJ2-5,ATGTTGGVETQY
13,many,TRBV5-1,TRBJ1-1,ASSLIAGPNTEAF
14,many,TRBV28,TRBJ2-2,ATRLAGPTNTGELF
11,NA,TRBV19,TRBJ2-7,ASRLGTGDEQY
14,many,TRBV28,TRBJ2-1,ASSYLRDSSYNEQF
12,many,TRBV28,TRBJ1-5,ASSRGTDNQPQH
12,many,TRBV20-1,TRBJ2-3,SARRPDLTDTQY
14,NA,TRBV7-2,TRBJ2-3,ASSLGAVLWSDTQY
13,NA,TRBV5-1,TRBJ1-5,ASSSGAGLNQPQH